The rows below give T cell receptor beta chains drawn from one sample of a study of control samples from healthy donors and cancer patients. Sequencing used immunoSEQ multiplex PCR; TCRdb keeps in-frame clones, though not all of them. The repertoire includes 150,000 to 200,000 clones, roughly 89% of them detected once, and 1.2% to 1.5% sits in the top ten. The sequenced sample was blood. The source of these receptors is a woman aged 50 to 65 in good health. The CDR3 runs from the conserved cysteine through the conserved F or W. A row's size may be missing; if present it is once, few, many or a size class.

j_gene: TRBJ2-3; abundance: .; v_gene: TRBV7-2; len: 15; CDR3aa: CASSLAGTGTDTQYF
j_gene: TRBJ2-3; abundance: .; v_gene: TRBV7-2; len: 15; CDR3aa: CASSLVWAAADTQYF
j_gene: TRBJ2-1; abundance: .; v_gene: TRBV10-3; len: 10; CDR3aa: CAIGGGEQFF
j_gene: TRBJ1-2; abundance: .; v_gene: TRBV7-9; len: 14; CDR3aa: CASSSTGGAYGYTF
j_gene: TRBJ2-7; abundance: .; v_gene: TRBV4-1; len: 11; CDR3aa: CASSQDYEQYF
j_gene: TRBJ1-2; abundance: .; v_gene: TRBV6-5; len: 15; CDR3aa: CASSYSILQLDGYTF
j_gene: TRBJ1-4; abundance: .; v_gene: TRBV30; len: 14; CDR3aa: CAWSVLGALGKLFF
j_gene: TRBJ1-2; abundance: .; v_gene: TRBV6-2/TRBV6-3; len: 14; CDR3aa: CASSYSQGPYGYTF
j_gene: TRBJ1-1; abundance: .; v_gene: TRBV11-3; len: 15; CDR3aa: CASSPHGQSNTEAFF
j_gene: TRBJ2-5; abundance: .; v_gene: TRBV29-1; len: 13; CDR3aa: CSVEDTGLETQYF
j_gene: TRBJ1-6; abundance: .; v_gene: TRBV13; len: 15; CDR3aa: CASRSGQGEYSPLHF
j_gene: TRBJ1-1; abundance: .; v_gene: TRBV9; len: 14; CDR3aa: CASSVGASNTEAFF
j_gene: TRBJ2-7; abundance: .; v_gene: TRBV5-1; len: 16; CDR3aa: CASSLFPGTASYEQYF
j_gene: TRBJ2-3; abundance: .; v_gene: TRBV29-1; len: 15; CDR3aa: CSVERTSGGTDTQYF
j_gene: TRBJ2-7; abundance: .; v_gene: TRBV28; len: 12; CDR3aa: CASSSYGYEQYF
j_gene: TRBJ1-1; abundance: .; v_gene: TRBV9; len: 15; CDR3aa: CASSVGDLPNTEAFF
j_gene: TRBJ1-2; abundance: .; v_gene: TRBV21-1; len: 13; CDR3aa: CASSKIGQGGYTF
j_gene: TRBJ2-1; abundance: .; v_gene: TRBV30; len: 15; CDR3aa: CAWSVRQDSYNEQFF
j_gene: TRBJ2-7; abundance: .; v_gene: TRBV5-8; len: 14; CDR3aa: CASSLGGLGDEQYF
j_gene: TRBJ1-2; abundance: .; v_gene: TRBV7-2; len: 13; CDR3aa: CASSPQGYHGYTF
j_gene: TRBJ2-5; abundance: once; v_gene: TRBV5-6; len: 16; CDR3aa: CASRQRDNNFQETQYF
j_gene: TRBJ2-3; abundance: .; v_gene: TRBV9; len: 15; CDR3aa: CASSVDAHRTDTQYF
j_gene: TRBJ1-1; abundance: .; v_gene: TRBV2; len: 13; CDR3aa: CASSVGQGFGAFF
j_gene: TRBJ1-2; abundance: .; v_gene: TRBV5-1; len: 11; CDR3aa: CASSPGGGYTF
j_gene: TRBJ1-2; abundance: few; v_gene: TRBV19; len: 10; CDR3aa: CASSGGGYTF
j_gene: TRBJ2-5; abundance: .; v_gene: TRBV27; len: 17; CDR3aa: CASGRLGLAGSRETQYF
j_gene: TRBJ1-1; abundance: .; v_gene: TRBV7-8; len: 15; CDR3aa: CASSLVLAGNTEAFF
j_gene: TRBJ2-7; abundance: .; v_gene: TRBV4-3; len: 16; CDR3aa: CASSQVLLAGGYEQYF
j_gene: TRBJ1-5; abundance: .; v_gene: TRBV5-5; len: 15; CDR3aa: CASSSEGNRNQPQHF
j_gene: TRBJ1-5; abundance: .; v_gene: TRBV2; len: 15; CDR3aa: CASSRRGGRGQPQHF
j_gene: TRBJ1-1; abundance: few; v_gene: TRBV28; len: 13; CDR3aa: CASSVGGGTEAFF
j_gene: TRBJ2-3; abundance: .; v_gene: TRBV9; len: 15; CDR3aa: CASSAPGQGQSTQYF
j_gene: TRBJ1-5; abundance: once; v_gene: TRBV28; len: 15; CDR3aa: CATNRQGGSNQPQHF
j_gene: TRBJ2-1; abundance: .; v_gene: TRBV5-4; len: 12; CDR3aa: CASSQDRVEQFF
j_gene: TRBJ2-7; abundance: .; v_gene: TRBV6-6; len: 13; CDR3aa: CASSLDRTYEQYF
j_gene: TRBJ1-3; abundance: once; v_gene: TRBV19; len: 17; CDR3aa: CASSIEAGSIPGNTIYF
j_gene: TRBJ1-2; abundance: .; v_gene: TRBV28; len: 19; CDR3aa: CASSHSQGARIITNYGYTF
j_gene: TRBJ2-7; abundance: .; v_gene: TRBV5-4; len: 15; CDR3aa: CASSQPAGGTYEQYF
j_gene: TRBJ2-1; abundance: .; v_gene: TRBV5-8; len: 11; CDR3aa: CEVHSYNEQFF
j_gene: TRBJ2-7; abundance: once; v_gene: TRBV14; len: 14; CDR3aa: CASSQELGSYEQYF
j_gene: TRBJ1-2; abundance: .; v_gene: TRBV5-4; len: 14; CDR3aa: CASSVTGDRYGYTF